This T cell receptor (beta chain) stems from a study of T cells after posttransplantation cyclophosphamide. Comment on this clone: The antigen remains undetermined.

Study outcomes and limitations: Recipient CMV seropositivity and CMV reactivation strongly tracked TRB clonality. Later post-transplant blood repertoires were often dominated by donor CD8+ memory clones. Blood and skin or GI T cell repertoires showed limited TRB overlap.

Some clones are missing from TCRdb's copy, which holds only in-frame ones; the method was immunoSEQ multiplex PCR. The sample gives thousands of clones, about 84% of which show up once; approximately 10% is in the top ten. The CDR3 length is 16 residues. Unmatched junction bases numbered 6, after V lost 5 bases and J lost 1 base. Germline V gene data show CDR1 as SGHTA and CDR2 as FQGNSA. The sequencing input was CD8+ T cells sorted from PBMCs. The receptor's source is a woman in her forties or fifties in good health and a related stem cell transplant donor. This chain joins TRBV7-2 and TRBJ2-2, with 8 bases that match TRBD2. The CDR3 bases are TGTGCCAGCAGCCCCTCAGCGGGGGAGAACACCGGGGAGCTGTTTTTT. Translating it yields CASSPSAGENTGELFF.